This entry lists 19 T cell receptor beta chains sequenced from one sample in a study of blood T cell repertoires in COVID-19. The repertoire was sequenced with immunoSEQ multiplex PCR; TCRdb's copy has only in-frame clones and lacks some. Among 170,000 or so clones listed, 88% were seen once. Material for sequencing was PBMCs or T cells enriched from blood (not recorded which). These receptors came from a woman in her late teens or twenties who had recovered from COVID-19.

This clone showed up just once. In DNA form, the CDR3 reads TGCGCCAGCAGTGACCCGACTCAATCCTCCTATAATTCACCCCTCCACTTT. Translated: CASSDPTQSSYNSPLHF. The chain combines TRBV10-2 with TRBJ1-6; D is uncertain. Germline V gene data show CDR1 as WSHSY and CDR2 as SAAADI. The CDR3 covers 17 residues. Trimming cost V 3 bases and J 0 bases, with 12 bases left between them.

This chain links TRBV7-9 with TRBJ1-1, with 11 bases identical to TRBD1. This CDR3 comprises 15 residues. V trimming: 5 bases; J trimming: 3 bases; junction bases outside the gene matches: 5. CDR1 and CDR2 (germline): SEHNR, FQNEAQ (reference sequence). This chain's CDR3 is CASSKPGQGDTEAFF. As DNA, the CDR3 is TGTGCCAGCAGCAAGCCGGGACAGGGGGACACTGAAGCTTTCTTT.

The J gene is TRBJ2-7, the V gene TRBV19; 7 positions match TRBD1. J gave up 4 bases and V 6 bases, and 15 bases lay outside the gene matches. This CDR3 contains 16 residues. Germline values: CDR1 LNHDA, CDR2 SQIVND (reference sequence). The CDR3 loop reads CASRQASGTAQYEQYF. As DNA, the CDR3 is TGTGCCAGTAGGCAAGCCTCCGGGACAGCCCAATACGAGCAGTACTTC.

The gene calls are TRBV27 and TRBJ2-7; TRBD2 matches 12 bases. The V segment lost 5 bases and the J segment 2 bases; nucleotides outside the gene matches: 4. The V gene's germline CDR1 is MNHEY and CDR2 SMNVEV (reference sequence). CDR3 length equals 15 residues. CDR3 in amino acids: CASSLGLAGPYEQYF. The CDR3 DNA reads TGTGCCAGCAGTCTAGGACTAGCGGGGCCCTACGAGCAGTACTTC.

The rearrangement uses TRBV3-1 (or the pseudogene TRBV3-2) and TRBJ1-5; no reliable D call. CDR1 and CDR2 from the germline V gene are LGHDT and YNNKEL (reference sequence). The V end was cut by 3 bases, the J end by 5 bases, with 11 bases between. The CDR3 contains 14 residues. CDR3 amino acids: CASSHGRQDQPQHF. CDR3 in DNA: TGTGCCAGCAGCCATGGTCGGCAGGATCAGCCCCAGCATTTT.

This chain links TRBV29-1 with TRBJ2-3; D may be TRBD2 (6 bases). Germline V CDR1 and CDR2: SQVTM, ANQGSEA. The CDR3 spans 13 residues. Trimming removed 5 bases at V and 4 bases at J, with 13 bases between. CDR3 sequence: CSVFYSGPDTQYF. The CDR3, as DNA: TGCAGCGTTTTCTATAGCGGTCCAGATACGCAGTATTTT.

This clone was counted only a few times. J is TRBJ1-6 and V is TRBV14; D uncertain. The CDR3 consists of 13 residues. Germline CDR1 SGHDN, CDR2 FVKESK. V was trimmed by 6 bases and J by 4 bases, leaving 7 bases between them. Here the CDR3 reads CASRIDYNSPLHF. The CDR3 DNA sequence: TGTGCCAGCAGGATAGATTATAATTCACCCCTCCACTTT. Full variable domain (outside the CDR3, taken from reference TRBV14 and TRBJ1-6): EAGVTQFPSHSVIEKGQTVTLRCDPISGHDNLYWYRRVMGKEIKFLLHFVKESKQDESGMPNNRFLAERTGGTYSTLKVQPAELEDSGVYFCASRIDYNSPLHFGNGTRLTVT.

The chain combines TRBV7-2 with TRBJ1-1, with TRBD1 as a possible D gene (6 bases). Germline-derived CDR1 and CDR2 are SGHTA and FQGNSA. The CDR3 consists of 15 residues. V was cut by 2 bases and J by 6 bases, with 16 bases left in between. The CDR3 is CASSLSQGIGSEAFF. DNA of the CDR3: TGTGCCAGCAGCTTATCTCAGGGGATCGGATCTGAAGCTTTCTTT.

This chain uses TRBV6-5 with TRBJ1-5; D remains ambiguous. V dropped 6 bases and J dropped 3 bases, with 6 bases sitting between them. There are 12 residues in the CDR3. Germline CDR1 MNHEY, CDR2 SVGAGI. The DNA for the CDR3 is TGTGCCAGCAGGGGCCCCAATCAGCCCCAGCATTTT. It codes for CASRGPNQPQHF.

The V and J genes are TRBV27 and TRBJ1-1, with 7 bases identical to TRBD1. From germline, CDR1 is MNHEY and CDR2 SMNVEV (reference sequence). The CDR3 consists of 14 residues. With V trimmed by 3 bases and J by 6 bases, 7 bases remained unmatched. The CDR3: CASSFDREISEAFF. CDR3 DNA: TGTGCCAGCAGTTTTGACAGGGAGATTTCTGAAGCTTTCTTT.

V usage is TRBV19 and J usage is TRBJ2-5; 12 nucleotides align to TRBD1. The CDR3 spans 16 residues. Trimming took 8 bases from V and 5 from J; bases not matched to a gene: 12. The germline V gene encodes CDR1 LNHDA and CDR2 SQIVND (reference sequence). The CDR3 sequence is CASSPGTGGMKETQYF. The CDR3 DNA reads TGTGCCAGTTCCCCCGGGACAGGGGGCATGAAGGAGACCCAGTACTTC.

This sequence joins TRBV20-1 and TRBJ1-3; the D gene is possibly TRBD1 (6 bases). This CDR3 is 14 amino acids long. The germline V gene encodes CDR1 DFQATT and CDR2 SNEGSKA (reference sequence). V lost 3 bases and J lost 3, with 12 bases in between. DNA for the CDR3: TGCAGTGCTAGTGGGGGCCTAGTTGGAAACACCATATATTTT. This encodes CSASGGLVGNTIYF.

A single count supports this clone. The rearrangement joins TRBV3-1 (or the pseudogene TRBV3-2) to TRBJ2-1; 11 nucleotides agree with TRBD2. The CDR3 length is 14 residues. Germline trimming cut 3 bases from V and 6 bases from J; bases unmatched to any gene: 1. Germline V lookup: CDR1 LGHDT, CDR2 YNNKEL (reference sequence). CDR3 region: CASSHTSGGNEQFF. CDR3 nucleotide sequence: TGTGCCAGCAGCCACACTAGCGGGGGCAATGAGCAGTTCTTC.

This chain links TRBV5-1 with TRBJ2-7; 11 positions agree with TRBD1. Unmatched junction bases numbered 2, after V lost 3 bases and J lost 3 bases. This CDR3 comprises 14 residues. The germline CDR1 and CDR2 sequences are SGHRS and YFSETQ. This chain's CDR3 is CASSWTGGNYEQYF. CDR3 bases: TGCGCCAGCAGCTGGACAGGGGGCAACTACGAGCAGTACTTC.

A single count supports this clone. This chain connects TRBV19 to TRBJ2-7; maybe TRBD2 (6 bases). V lost 3 bases, J lost 6 bases, and 18 bases lay in between. CDR1 and CDR2 from the germline V gene are LNHDA and SQIVND (reference sequence). The CDR3 has 15 amino acids. CDR3 region: CASSMGGFVLGEQYF. In DNA form, the CDR3 reads TGTGCCAGTAGTATGGGGGGATTCGTTCTAGGCGAGCAGTACTTC.

A single count supports this clone. This chain connects TRBV2 to TRBJ2-7; TRBD2 is a possible D gene (6 bases). The CDR3 totals 13 residues. Germline V gene lookup returns CDR1 SNHLY and CDR2 FYNNEI. Trimming cost V 6 bases and J 5 bases, with 14 bases left between them. For the CDR3, the DNA is TGTGCCAGCAGCACCGGGACTCCCAACGAGCAGTACTTC. Amino acid sequence: CASSTGTPNEQYF.

The chain has TRBV11-2 and TRBJ2-5; TRBD1 is a possible D gene (8 bases). Per germline, CDR1 SGHAT and CDR2 FQNNGV. This CDR3 region has 15 residues. Trimming stripped 3 bases from V and 5 bases from J, with 16 bases between. The CDR3 protein is CASSLSTGGGETQYF. CDR3 nucleotide sequence: TGTGCCAGCAGCTTGTCAACAGGGGGAGGGGAGACCCAGTACTTC.

The J gene is TRBJ1-1, the V gene TRBV30; D is possibly TRBD1 (6 bases). Trimming took off 5 bases at V and 2 bases at J, with 15 bases between the two ends. CDR3 length: 14 residues. The germline CDR1 and CDR2 sequences are GTSNPN and SVGIG (reference sequence). CDR3: CAWEEGHTNTEAFF. CDR3 nucleotides: TGTGCCTGGGAAGAGGGACATACCAACACTGAAGCTTTCTTT. Using reference TRBV30 and TRBJ1-1 for the parts outside the CDR3, the full variable domain is SQTIHQWPATLVQPVGSPLSLECTVEGTSNPNLYWYRQAAGRGLQLLFYSVGIGQISSEVPQNLSASRPQDRQFILSSKKLLLSDSGFYLCAWEEGHTNTEAFFGQGTRLTVV.

This rearrangement joins TRBV30 to TRBJ2-1; tentatively, D is TRBD2 (6 bases). Germline V gene lookup returns CDR1 GTSNPN and CDR2 SVGIG (reference sequence). V lost 5 bases and J lost 6, with 17 bases in between. The CDR3 is 14 residues long. The CDR3: CAWALGLSFNEQFF. CDR3 nucleotides: TGTGCCTGGGCCCTGGGACTCTCTTTCAATGAGCAGTTCTTC. Using reference TRBV30 and TRBJ2-1 for the parts outside the CDR3, the full variable domain is SQTIHQWPATLVQPVGSPLSLECTVEGTSNPNLYWYRQAAGRGLQLLFYSVGIGQISSEVPQNLSASRPQDRQFILSSKKLLLSDSGFYLCAWALGLSFNEQFFGPGTRLTVL.